These 5 T cell receptor beta chains share one sample of origin, sequenced in a study of PD-1 blockade in classical Hodgkin lymphoma. Time point noted: cycle 4 day 1 (C4D1), after more than five weeks of nivolumab. Each patient experienced a relapse that followed autologous stem cell transplantation, and brentuximab vedotin exposure varied. The table came from immunoSEQ multiplex PCR; TCRdb's copy has only in-frame clones and leaves some out. The data contain roughly 90,000 clones, 83% of them singletons. Sequenced here: peripheral blood mononuclear cells (PBMCs), sampled before the fourth cycle of nivolumab. The receptor source for this set is a human donor with classical Hodgkin lymphoma.

This clone was found a few times. This chain uses TRBV10-2 with TRBJ2-7, with 7 nucleotides matching TRBD1. Germline CDR1 is WSHSY and CDR2 is SAAADI. This CDR3 is built from 12 residues. Trimming cost V 6 bases and J 4 bases; bases outside gene matches: 3. The CDR3 protein is CASSRDSYEQYF. Written as DNA, the CDR3 is TGCGCCAGCAGCCGGGACAGTTACGAGCAGTACTTC.

This clone was seen only once. This chain uses TRBV6-5 with TRBJ1-1; possible D gene TRBD1, 5 bases. Germline V gene lookup returns CDR1 MNHEY and CDR2 SVGAGI. Trimming stripped 6 bases from V and 6 bases from J, with 17 bases between. The CDR3 is 14 residues long. CDR3 in DNA: TGTGCCAGCAGGCGGGGAGGGGTGGGGGCTGAAGCTTTCTTT. Its protein is CASRRGGVGAEAFF.

The chain links TRBV19 to TRBJ2-3; TRBD2 aligns across 9 bases. With 4 bases clipped from V and 5 bases from J, the junction kept 1 base outside the gene matches. This CDR3 comprises 13 residues. The germline CDR1 and CDR2 sequences are LNHDA and SQIVND (reference sequence). The chain's CDR3 is CASSTREGDTQYF. The CDR3 DNA is TGTGCCAGTAGTACGCGGGAGGGAGATACGCAGTATTTT. Complete variable domain (other parts from reference TRBV19 and TRBJ2-3): DGGITQSPKYLFRKEGQNVTLSCEQNLNHDAMYWYRQDPGQGLRLIYYSQIVNDFQKGDIAEGYSVSREKKESFPLTVTSAQKNPTAFYLCASSTREGDTQYFGPGTRLTVL.

This clone was seen more than once but under ten times. The genes are TRBV5-1 and TRBJ2-2; 7 positions match TRBD2. Trimming cost V 4 bases and J 4 bases; bases outside gene matches: 7. CDR1 and CDR2 (germline): SGHRS, YFSETQ. The CDR3 totals 15 residues. The CDR3 is CASSLSGISTGELFF. CDR3 in DNA: TGCGCCAGCAGCCTCAGCGGGATCTCCACCGGGGAGCTGTTTTTT. Full variable domain (missing parts from reference TRBV5-1 and TRBJ2-2): KAGVTQTPRYLIKTRGQQVTLSCSPISGHRSVSWYQQTPGQGLQFLFEYFSETQRNKGNFPGRFSGRQFSNSRSEMNVSTLELGDSALYLCASSLSGISTGELFFGEGSRLTVL.

CDR3 nucleotides: TGTGCCTGGAGACAGGGTGCTGAAGCTTTCTTT. It codes for CAWRQGAEAFF. The genes are TRBV30 and TRBJ1-1; possible D gene TRBD1, 6 bases. The CDR3 is made up of 11 amino acids. Germline values: CDR1 GTSNPN, CDR2 SVGIG (reference sequence). V was trimmed by 3 bases and J by 6 bases, leaving 8 bases between them.